This passage covers 13 T cell receptor beta chains from one sample sequenced in a study of T cell clones after liver transplantation. Data came from immunoSEQ multiplex PCR; TCRdb stores just in-frame clones and leaves some out. This sample carries about 15,000 clones, more than 70% of them seen once, and the ten largest clones take roughly 28%. The sequencing here drew on CD8+ T cells from blood, taken 45 to 50 months after liver transplant. The receptors derive from a human patient who received a liver transplant. Some of these T cells may belong to the graft donor.

This clone was found a few times. The chain joins TRBV14 to TRBJ2-2, with D maybe TRBD1 (5 bases). V lost 3 bases, J lost 6 bases, and 11 bases lay in between. CDR3 length: 14 amino acids. In germline, CDR1 is SGHDN, CDR2 FVKESK. The CDR3 here is CASSHQGGAGELFF. In DNA, the CDR3 is TGTGCCAGCAGCCACCAGGGTGGAGCCGGGGAGCTGTTTTTT.

V usage is TRBV5-1 and J usage is TRBJ1-1, with D possibly TRBD1 on 5 matching bases. The V gene's germline CDR1 is SGHRS and CDR2 YFSETQ. The CDR3 is 15 amino acids. Trimming took 1 base from V and 2 from J, leaving 12 bases between them. The CDR3 reads CASSLSGRGNTEAFF. The CDR3 DNA follows: TGCGCCAGCAGCTTGAGTGGTAGGGGTAACACTGAAGCTTTCTTT.

This clone was picked up a small number of times. The chain is built from TRBV4-3 and TRBJ2-7; no clear D. Germline CDR1 reads LGHNA; CDR2 reads YSLEER. Deletions cut 0 bases from V and 4 bases from J, with 13 bases between. This CDR3 is 15 amino acids long. This chain's CDR3 is CASSQDSSELYEQYF. CDR3 in DNA: TGCGCCAGCAGCCAAGATTCGTCTGAATTATACGAGCAGTACTTC.

The V gene is TRBV11-3, the J gene TRBJ2-3; 10 bases line up with TRBD1. J lost 5 bases, V lost 9 bases, and 5 bases had no gene match. Germline V gene data show CDR1 as SGHNT and CDR2 as YENEEA. The CDR3 is 13 residues long. The DNA for the CDR3 is TGTGCCAGTCGGGACAGGGGACAAGATACGCAGTATTTT. Protein product: CASRDRGQDTQYF.

The chain is built from TRBV5-1 and TRBJ2-5; 11 bases fit TRBD2. V lost 3 bases to trimming and J lost 5 bases; unmatched junction nucleotides: 6. The CDR3 is 15 residues long. Looked up from germline, CDR1 is SGHRS and CDR2 is YFSETQ. The CDR3 spells CASSYSGGAGETQYF. The CDR3 bases are TGCGCCAGCAGCTATAGCGGGGGGGCCGGGGAGACCCAGTACTTC. The full variable domain, completed using reference TRBV5-1 and TRBJ2-5, is KAGVTQTPRYLIKTRGQQVTLSCSPISGHRSVSWYQQTPGQGLQFLFEYFSETQRNKGNFPGRFSGRQFSNSRSEMNVSTLELGDSALYLCASSYSGGAGETQYFGPGTRLLVL.

CDR3 coding DNA: TGTGCCTGGGGAGACAGGGCCGCTGGCTACACCTTC. Its translation: CAWGDRAAGYTF. The gene calls are TRBV30 and TRBJ1-2; TRBD1 matches 7 bases. V shed 5 bases and J 7 bases; nucleotides not matched to a gene: 7. Germline lookup yields CDR1 GTSNPN and CDR2 SVGIG (reference sequence). The length of the CDR3 is 12 residues.

This clone was counted once. This chain links TRBV10-3 with TRBJ1-2, with D perhaps matching TRBD1 (5 bases). Trimming took 4 bases from V and 4 from J, leaving 10 bases between them. The germline V gene has CDR1 ENHRY and CDR2 SYGVKD. The CDR3 is made up of 13 amino acids. The CDR3: CAISGAGAYGYTF. Written as DNA, the CDR3 is TGTGCCATCAGTGGTGCTGGGGCCTATGGCTACACCTTC.

The chain combines TRBV7-9 with TRBJ2-2; D unresolved. Per germline, CDR1 SEHNR and CDR2 FQNEAQ (reference sequence). V was cut by 5 bases and J by 9 bases, with 16 bases left in between. The CDR3 runs 14 residues. The CDR3 sequence is CASSPPVDHRELFF. In DNA form, the CDR3 reads TGTGCCAGCAGCCCCCCCGTTGATCACCGGGAGCTGTTTTTT.

The J gene is TRBJ2-1, the V gene TRBV7-7; possibly TRBD1 for D (6 bases). This CDR3 contains 15 residues. CDR1 is SSHAT and CDR2 is FNYEAQ in the germline V gene (reference sequence). Trimming stripped 3 bases from V and 6 bases from J, with 15 bases between. CDR3 sequence (DNA): TGTGCCAGCAGCTTGTTACAGGGTCCTGTCAATGAGCAGTTCTTC. Its protein product is CASSLLQGPVNEQFF.

The J gene is TRBJ2-2, the V gene TRBV7-9; 9 bases are a match to TRBD2. The germline CDR1 and CDR2 sequences are SEHNR and FQNEAQ (reference sequence). This CDR3 has 18 amino acids. The V gene end was trimmed by 1 base and the J gene end by 4 bases; junction bases not matched to a gene: 10. The CDR3 DNA reads TGTGCCAGCAGCTTAGGAGCGGGGGGAAAAGAGGGCACCGGGGAGCTGTTTTTT. It encodes CASSLGAGGKEGTGELFF.

By frequency in the sample, this clone is medium-sized. The chain links TRBV19 to TRBJ1-5; D is uncertain. V lost 1 base to trimming and J lost 4 bases, with 11 bases between them. CDR1 is LNHDA, CDR2 SQIVND, per germline (reference sequence). This CDR3 region has 15 residues. As DNA, the CDR3 is TGTGCCAGTAGTATAGTCTCGACACATAATCAGCCCCAGCATTTT. This encodes CASSIVSTHNQPQHF.

The chain couples TRBV5-6 to TRBJ2-1, with TRBD2 matching over 16 bases. CDR3 length equals 17 residues. The germline V gene encodes CDR1 SGHDT and CDR2 YYEEEE. After removal of 3 bases from V and 8 bases from J, the junction contained 8 bases not matched to a gene. The CDR3 nucleotides are TGTGCCAGCAGCTCCGGGACTAGCGGGAGGGCTGACTATGAGCAGTTCTTC. Protein product: CASSSGTSGRADYEQFF. The complete variable domain, with remaining parts taken from reference TRBV5-6 and TRBJ2-1, reads DAGVTQSPTHLIKTRGQQVTLRCSPKSGHDTVSWYQQALGQGPQFIFQYYEEEERQRGNFPDRFSGHQFPNYSSELNVNALLLGDSALYLCASSSGTSGRADYEQFFGPGTRLTVL.

The chain combines TRBV4-1 with TRBJ1-3; unclear D gene. In germline, CDR1 is MGHRA, CDR2 YSYEKL. This CDR3 contains 17 residues. V was shortened by 1 base and J by 0 bases, with 13 bases between the two germline ends. The CDR3: CASSQVGGMDSGNTIYF. CDR3 nucleotide sequence: TGCGCCAGCAGCCAAGTGGGAGGTATGGACTCTGGAAACACCATATATTTT.